This T cell receptor (beta chain) was sequenced during a study of T cell repertoires in ileal Crohn's disease. For the study at large: All patients had surgery for stricturing (about 60%) or penetrating (roughly 39%) disease.

TCRdb keeps only in-frame clones here, not all; method: immunoSEQ multiplex PCR. The sample includes roughly 15,000 clones, roughly 84% seen only once; the top ten take 6.5%. The V segment lost 3 bases and the J segment 3 bases; nucleotides outside the gene matches: 9. The CDR3 loop spans 16 amino acids. From germline, CDR1 is SGHVS and CDR2 FQNEAQ. Study-level findings and limits: Sorted CD8 T cells held more high-frequency clones than CD4. Clonality above 26.8% at surgery always came with endoscopic recurrence.

With respect to this clone: As yet, its antigen is unknown.

This clonotype originated in an adult with Crohn's disease. The chain has TRBV7-8 and TRBJ2-5; 8 nucleotides align to TRBD2. What was sequenced was ileal tissue. In nucleotides, the CDR3 is TGTGCCAGCAGCTTGGTCATGCGGGGGGAGAAAGAGACCCAGTACTTC. Its translation is CASSLVMRGEKETQYF.